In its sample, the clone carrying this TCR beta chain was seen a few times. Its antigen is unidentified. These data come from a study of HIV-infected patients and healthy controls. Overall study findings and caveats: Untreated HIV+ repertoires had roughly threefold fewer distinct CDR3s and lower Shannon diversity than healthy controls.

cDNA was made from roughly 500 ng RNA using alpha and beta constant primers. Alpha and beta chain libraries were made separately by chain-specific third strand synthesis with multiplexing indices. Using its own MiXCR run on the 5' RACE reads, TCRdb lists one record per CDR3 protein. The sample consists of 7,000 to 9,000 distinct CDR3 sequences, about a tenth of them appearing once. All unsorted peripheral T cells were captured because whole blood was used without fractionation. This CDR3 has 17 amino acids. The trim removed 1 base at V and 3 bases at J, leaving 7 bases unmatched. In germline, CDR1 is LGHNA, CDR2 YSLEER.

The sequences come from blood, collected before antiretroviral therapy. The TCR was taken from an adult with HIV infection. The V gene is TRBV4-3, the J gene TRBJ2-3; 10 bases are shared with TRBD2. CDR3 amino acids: CASSQAASGGVTDTQYF. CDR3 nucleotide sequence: TGCGCCAGCAGCCAAGCGGCTAGCGGGGGCGTTACAGATACGCAGTATTTT.